This T cell receptor (beta chain) was obtained from a study of OX40 agonist ivuxolimab in advanced cancers. Describing the broader study: Ivuxolimab was an agonistic, fully human IgG2 monoclonal antibody directed against OX40 (CD134), a costimulatory receptor. Intravenous ivuxolimab was administered to patients every 2 weeks at six dose levels: 0.01, 0.1, 0.3, 1.5, 3 and 10 mg/kg. Prior anti-PD-1, anti-PD-L1 or anti-CTLA-4 therapy was permitted, and approximately 42% of dose-escalation patients had received checkpoint inhibitors. Partial responses occurred in three dose-escalation patients: two with cutaneous melanoma and one with hepatocellular carcinoma. Of the approximately 50 patients in dose escalation, 19 had hepatocellular carcinoma, about 15 had melanoma, 9 had renal cell carcinoma and 9 had head and neck cancer. The monotherapy dose-escalation portion (N ≈ 50 patients) of the phase I ivuxolimab trial is reported in the paper. The point of sequencing TCRbeta in the periphery was to test whether ivuxolimab changed TCR sequence diversity and drove clonal T-cell expansion. In the dose-escalation cohort, 70% to 90% of patients were male, and the mean age was 60 years with a range of roughly 20 to 85. The research as a whole found: Low levels of normalized T-cell clonal expansion were also seen in some patients who did not respond. At doses of 0.1 to 3.0 mg/kg, clonal expansion of both CD4+ and CD8+ blood T cells was observed from baseline to week 6. Partial responders in the 0.1-3.0 mg/kg groups had among the lowest normalized peripheral clonal expansion, especially among CD8+ T cells. After ivuxolimab, CD8+ T cells had more expanded clones than CD4+ T cells on average. Which antigens the clonally expanded peripheral T cells were specific for was not determined.

Taken from the germline V gene (reference sequence), the CDR1 and CDR2 loops are LNHDA and SQIVND. The junction shows trimming of 7 bases on V and 4 bases on J, plus 10 bases between the germline ends. The CDR3 totals 12 residues, both ends included. Of the read, only the CDR3 DNA is kept; its 36 bases are in frame from base 1. The trial excluded patients who had a history of autoimmune disease or who were on systemic immunosuppression. In every dose cohort, peripheral blood was drawn for TCR sequencing at baseline, cycle 4 day 1, and cycle 7 day 1. The samples were drawn from a first-in-human, open-label, multicenter phase I dose-escalation trial of ivuxolimab. Adults with locally advanced or metastatic melanoma, renal cell carcinoma, hepatocellular carcinoma or head and neck squamous cell carcinoma were enrolled in the trial. CD4+ and CD8+ T cells were sorted separately from peripheral blood before TCR sequencing.

For sequencing of the TCRbeta CDR3 region, genomic DNA was extracted from the sorted cells. The immunoSEQ Assay was used to sequence the TCRbeta CDR3 regions. TCRdb re-hosts the immuneACCESS table, in-frame sequences only. Its copies lack some clones; in the studies checked, an unresolved V gene accounts for under half of them, and the cause for the rest is not known. The sample table shows 50,000 or so clones, and 85% to 90% are seen once. Jointly, the top ten make up 6.7% of the sample. A remark on this clone: Its cognate antigen has yet to be identified. Lacking the conserved final phenylalanine or tryptophan, this CDR3 likely reflects a read error.

Here the sequenced sample was CD4+ or CD8+ T cells sorted from blood, taken in a trial of the OX40 agonist ivuxolimab. The TCR sequence derives from an adult with an advanced solid tumor such as melanoma, head and neck, liver or kidney cancer. Recombination connected TRBV19 to TRBJ1-1, with TRBD1 as a weak D call on 5 bases. The CDR3 protein is CASTEDTTEAFL. The nucleotide sequence is given as TGTGCCAGTACCGAGGACACCACTGAAGCTTTCCTT.